This is a list of T cell receptor beta chains from one sample in a study of blood T cells in healthy people across ages. One entry per CDR3 protein results from TCRdb running MiXCR on the 5' RACE reads. The sample holds hundreds of thousands of distinct CDR3 sequences, roughly 56% seen once. What was sequenced was blood. The source is a man aged 35 to 55 in good health. The CDR3 runs from the conserved cysteine through the conserved F or W. The order of the fields is V gene, J gene, D gene, clone size, CDR3 DNA, CDR3 protein. D genes are given only for firm matches. Only some rows state a clone size, as once, few, many or a class for expanded clones.

>TRBV6-5|TRBJ2-1|-|-
TGTGCCAGCAGTTCGGCAGGAGGCACTTCCTACAATGAGCAGTTCTTC
CASSSAGGTSYNEQFF
>TRBV7-2|TRBJ2-3|-|-
TGTGCCAGCAGCTTCCGGGGCGGGCGCACAGATACGCAGTATTTT
CASSFRGGRTDTQYF
>TRBV29-1|TRBJ2-5|-|few
TGCAGCGTTGAAGATCGCGGGTGGACCCAGTACTTC
CSVEDRGWTQYF
>TRBV4-3|TRBJ2-1|-|-
TGCGCCAGCAGCCAAGATTGGCGACTCGGCGATGAGCAGTTCTTC
CASSQDWRLGDEQFF
>TRBV5-6|TRBJ2-3|-|-
TGTGCCAGCAGCTTGGCCCTCCCGACTGGGGATACGCAGTATTTT
CASSLALPTGDTQYF
>TRBV7-2|TRBJ1-1|TRBD1|-
TGTGCCAGCAGCTCCGACAGGGATCACACTGAAGCTTTCTTT
CASSSDRDHTEAFF
>TRBV30|TRBJ1-5|-|-
TGTGCCTGGAGTGTTATCGGCAGCCGAAATCAGCCCCAGCATTTT
CAWSVIGSRNQPQHF
>TRBV20-1|TRBJ2-7|TRBD1|few
TGCAGTGCTGACAGGGACAGGGGATACGAGCAGTACTTC
CSADRDRGYEQYF
>TRBV5-1|TRBJ2-1|TRBD1|-
TGCGCCAGTCACAGGGGGATCCAGAGCAATGAGCAGTTCTTC
CASHRGIQSNEQFF
>TRBV7-9|TRBJ2-5|-|few
TGTGCCAGCAGCTTTATTGGCAGGGAACAAGAGACCCAGTACTTC
CASSFIGREQETQYF
>TRBV27|TRBJ2-2|-|few
TGTGCCAGCAGTTCCATAGTGACCGGGGAGCTGTTTTTT
CASSSIVTGELFF
>TRBV20-1|TRBJ2-4|-|few
TGCAGTGCTAGAGGTCATACCAAAAACATTCAGTACTTC
CSARGHTKNIQYF
>TRBV4-3|TRBJ2-7|TRBD2|-
TGCGCCAGCAGCCAAGAGACTAGCGGCACTGACTACGAGCAGTACTTC
CASSQETSGTDYEQYF
>TRBV7-9|TRBJ1-2|TRBD1|-
TGTGCCAGCAGCGCCGTCAGACAGGGAACTAACTATGGCTACACCTTC
CASSAVRQGTNYGYTF
>TRBV10-3|TRBJ1-2|TRBD1|few
TGTGCCATCAGTGGCGTGGGACAGCAGAGGGACTATGGCTACACCTTC
CAISGVGQQRDYGYTF
>TRBV7-9|TRBJ1-4|TRBD1|once
TGCGCCAGCAGCTCGGACAGGGGAAATGGAGAAAAACTGTTTTTT
CASSSDRGNGEKLFF
>TRBV5-5|TRBJ2-5|-|-
TGTGCCAGCAGCTTAGAGGACGCGAGGACCCAGTACTTC
CASSLEDARTQYF
>TRBV6-5|TRBJ1-1|-|once
TGTGCCAGCAGTTACTCTGGCCAGCGGACGAACACTGAAGCTTTCTTT
CASSYSGQRTNTEAFF
>TRBV20-1|TRBJ1-2|-|-
TGCAGTGCCCGGGGGGCAGTGGGGTATGGCTACACCTTC
CSARGAVGYGYTF
>TRBV14|TRBJ1-2|-|-
TGTGCCAGCAGCCAAGAGCCGGGGCGCATCCATGGCTACACCTTC
CASSQEPGRIHGYTF
>TRBV5-5|TRBJ2-7|-|-
TGTGTCAGCAGCTTTGGCAGCTCCTACGAGCAGTACTTC
CVSSFGSSYEQYF
>TRBV27|TRBJ2-3|TRBD2|-
TGTGCCAGCCGGACTAGTAGAAGGGGCACTAGCACAGATACGCAGTATTTT
CASRTSRRGTSTDTQYF